What follows is one T cell receptor (beta chain) and its context. Its target is not known. Depths of 1 in 200,000 to 1 in 1 million T cells were the sequencing target. The method was immunoSEQ multiplex PCR; TCRdb's version includes in-frame clones alone and lacks a portion of them. Among 160,000 or so clones listed, roughly four fifths were seen once. The sample is drawn from a study of cytotoxic CD8 clonotypes in ibrutinib-treated CLL. The overall study: Patients attained about 24 partial and 2 complete responses; at median around 68 months, around 15 remained remitted while approximately twelve progressed.

The ends were cut back, 8 bases at V and 2 bases at J, with 9 bases in the middle. The CDR3 contains 12 residues. CDR1 and CDR2 from the germline V gene are MDHEN and SYDVKM. Whole-study results and caveats: The study found clonality rose at ibrutinib response, then fell toward baseline at progression.

The rearrangement joins TRBV28 to TRBJ1-1, with a possible D match to TRBD1 (5 bases). Sequencing was performed on PBMCs, taken after 12 months of ibrutinib treatment. This clonotype was sampled from a human donor with chronic lymphocytic leukemia. The CDR3 spells CASWGPNTEAFF. CDR3 bases: TGTGCCAGCTGGGGCCCTAACACTGAAGCTTTCTTT.